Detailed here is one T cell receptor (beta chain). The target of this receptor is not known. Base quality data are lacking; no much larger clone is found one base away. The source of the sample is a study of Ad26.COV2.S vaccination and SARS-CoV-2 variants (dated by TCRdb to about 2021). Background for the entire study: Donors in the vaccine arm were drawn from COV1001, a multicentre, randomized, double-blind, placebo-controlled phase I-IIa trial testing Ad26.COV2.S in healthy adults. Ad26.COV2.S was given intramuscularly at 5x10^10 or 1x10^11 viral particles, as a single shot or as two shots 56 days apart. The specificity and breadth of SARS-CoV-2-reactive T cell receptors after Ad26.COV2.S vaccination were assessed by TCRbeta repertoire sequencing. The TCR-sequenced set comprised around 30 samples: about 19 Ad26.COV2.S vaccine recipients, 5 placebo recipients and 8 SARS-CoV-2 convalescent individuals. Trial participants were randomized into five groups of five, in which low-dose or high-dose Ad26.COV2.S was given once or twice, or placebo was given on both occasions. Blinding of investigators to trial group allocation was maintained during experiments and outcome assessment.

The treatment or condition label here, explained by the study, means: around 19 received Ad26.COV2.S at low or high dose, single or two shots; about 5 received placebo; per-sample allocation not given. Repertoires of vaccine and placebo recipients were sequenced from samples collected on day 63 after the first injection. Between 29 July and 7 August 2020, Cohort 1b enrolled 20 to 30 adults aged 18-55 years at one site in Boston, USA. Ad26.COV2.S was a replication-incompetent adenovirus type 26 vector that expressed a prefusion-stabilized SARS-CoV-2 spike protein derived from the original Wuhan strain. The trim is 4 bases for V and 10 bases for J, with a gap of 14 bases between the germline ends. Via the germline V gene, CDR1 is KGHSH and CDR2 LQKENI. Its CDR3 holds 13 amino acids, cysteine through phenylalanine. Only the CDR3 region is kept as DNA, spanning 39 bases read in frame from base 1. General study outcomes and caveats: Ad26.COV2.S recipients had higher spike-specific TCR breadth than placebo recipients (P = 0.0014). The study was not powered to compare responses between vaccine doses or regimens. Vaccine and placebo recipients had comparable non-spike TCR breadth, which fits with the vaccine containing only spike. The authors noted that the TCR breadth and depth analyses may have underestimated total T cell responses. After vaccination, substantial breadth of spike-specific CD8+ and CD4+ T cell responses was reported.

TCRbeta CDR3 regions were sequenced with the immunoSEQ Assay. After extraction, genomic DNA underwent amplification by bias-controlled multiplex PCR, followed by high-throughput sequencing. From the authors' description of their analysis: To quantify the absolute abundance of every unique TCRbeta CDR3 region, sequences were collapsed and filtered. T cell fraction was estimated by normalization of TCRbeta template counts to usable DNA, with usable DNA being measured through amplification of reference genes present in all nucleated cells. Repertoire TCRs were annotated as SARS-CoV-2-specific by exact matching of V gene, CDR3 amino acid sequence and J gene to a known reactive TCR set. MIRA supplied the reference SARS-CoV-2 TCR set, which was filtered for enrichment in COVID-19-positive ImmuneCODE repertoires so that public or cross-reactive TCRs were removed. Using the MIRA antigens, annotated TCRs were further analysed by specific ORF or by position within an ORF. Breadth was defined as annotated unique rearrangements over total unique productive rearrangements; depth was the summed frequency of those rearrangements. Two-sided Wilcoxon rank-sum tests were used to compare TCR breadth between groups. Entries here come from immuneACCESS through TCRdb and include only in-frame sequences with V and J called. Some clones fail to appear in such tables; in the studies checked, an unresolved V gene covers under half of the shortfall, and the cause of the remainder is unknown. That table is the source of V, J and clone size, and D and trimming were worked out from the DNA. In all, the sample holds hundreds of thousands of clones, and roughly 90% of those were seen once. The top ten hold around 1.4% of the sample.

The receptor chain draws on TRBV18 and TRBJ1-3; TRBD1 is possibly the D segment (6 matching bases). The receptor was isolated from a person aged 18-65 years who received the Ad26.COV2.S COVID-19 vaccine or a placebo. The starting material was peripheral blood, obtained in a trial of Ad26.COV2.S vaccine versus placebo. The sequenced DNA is TGTGCCAGCTCACAGGGACATCTTGATACCATATATTTT. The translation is CASSQGHLDTIYF.